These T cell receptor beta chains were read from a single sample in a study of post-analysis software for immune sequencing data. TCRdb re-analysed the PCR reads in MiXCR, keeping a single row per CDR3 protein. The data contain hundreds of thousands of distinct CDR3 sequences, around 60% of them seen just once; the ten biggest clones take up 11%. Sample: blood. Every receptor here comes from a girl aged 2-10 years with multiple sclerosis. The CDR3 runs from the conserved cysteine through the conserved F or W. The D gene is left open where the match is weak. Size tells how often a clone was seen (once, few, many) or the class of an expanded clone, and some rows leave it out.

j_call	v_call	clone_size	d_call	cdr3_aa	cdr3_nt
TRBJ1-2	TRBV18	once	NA	CASSLSKAGYTF	TGTGCCAGCTCACTTTCTAAGGCTGGCTACACCTTC
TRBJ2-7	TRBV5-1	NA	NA	CASSFRQGTLHEQYF	TGCGCCAGCAGCTTCAGGCAGGGCACGCTCCACGAGCAGTACTTC
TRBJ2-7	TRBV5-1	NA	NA	CASSLTTYYEQYF	TGCGCCAGCAGCTTGACCACATACTACGAGCAGTACTTC
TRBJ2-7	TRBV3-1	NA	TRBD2	CASSYTSGCEQYF	TGTGCCAGCAGCTACACTAGCGGCTGCGAGCAGTACTTC
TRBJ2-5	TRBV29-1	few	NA	CSVVGLKFQETQYF	TGCAGCGTTGTGGGGCTCAAGTTCCAAGAGACCCAGTACTTC
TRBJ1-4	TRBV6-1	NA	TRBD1	CASSEPGQPNEKLFF	TGTGCCAGCAGTGAACCGGGACAGCCTAATGAAAAACTGTTTTTT
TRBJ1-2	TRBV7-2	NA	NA	CASSLGRDRTYGYTF	TGTGCCAGCAGCTTAGGGCGGGATCGTACCTATGGCTACACCTTC
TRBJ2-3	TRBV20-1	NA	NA	CSASRRQTDTQYF	TGCAGTGCTAGTAGGCGTCAAACAGATACGCAGTATTTT
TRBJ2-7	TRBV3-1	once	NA	CASSLWAALDEQYF	TGTGCCAGCAGCCTGTGGGCCGCCCTGGACGAGCAGTACTTC
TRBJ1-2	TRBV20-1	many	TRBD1	CSAREAGGKAGYTF	TGCAGTGCTAGAGAGGCAGGGGGCAAGGCCGGCTACACCTTC
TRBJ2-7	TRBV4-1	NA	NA	CASSPLGTRREQYF	TGCGCCAGCAGCCCCCTCGGGACCCGAAGGGAGCAGTACTTC
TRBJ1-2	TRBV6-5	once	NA	CASSYYSSPTGGYTF	TGTGCCAGCAGTTACTATTCGAGCCCTACTGGAGGCTACACCTTC
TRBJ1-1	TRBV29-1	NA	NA	CSVENWGILGTEAFF	TGCAGCGTTGAAAATTGGGGGATTCTGGGCACTGAAGCTTTCTTT
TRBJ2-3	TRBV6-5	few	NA	CASRPWTSEDTQYF	TGTGCCAGCAGACCTTGGACAAGCGAAGATACGCAGTATTTT
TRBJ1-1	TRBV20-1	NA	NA	CSGKGQGGVGNTEAFF	TGCAGTGGAAAAGGGCAGGGTGGAGTCGGGAACACTGAAGCTTTCTTT
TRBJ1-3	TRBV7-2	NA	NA	CASSIPGRAGNTIYF	TGTGCCAGCAGCATCCCAGGGCGGGCTGGAAACACCATATATTTT
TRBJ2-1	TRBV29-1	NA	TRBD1	CSANSRDRGWNEQFF	TGCAGCGCAAACTCCCGGGACAGGGGGTGGAATGAGCAGTTCTTC
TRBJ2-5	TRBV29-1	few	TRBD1	CSVAGTDLTGGTQETQYF	TGCAGCGTTGCAGGAACCGACCTTACAGGGGGGACCCAAGAGACCCAGTACTTC
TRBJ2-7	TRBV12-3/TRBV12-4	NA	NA	CASSFMGELYEQYF	TGTGCCAGCAGTTTTATGGGGGAGCTTTACGAGCAGTACTTC
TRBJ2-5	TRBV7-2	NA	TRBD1	CASSSGQGRGTQYF	TGTGCCAGCAGCTCGGGACAGGGAAGGGGGACCCAGTACTTC
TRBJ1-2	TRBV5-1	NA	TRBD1	CASSLQGQGARGYTF	TGCGCCAGCAGCCTCCAAGGACAGGGGGCGAGAGGCTACACCTTC
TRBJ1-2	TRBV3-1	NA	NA	CASSQELNRNYGYTF	TGTGCCAGCAGCCAAGAGCTGAACAGGAACTATGGCTACACCTTC
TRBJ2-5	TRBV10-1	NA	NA	CASSESPRGLRETQYF	TGCGCCAGCAGTGAGTCCCCTCGGGGGCTCCGAGAGACCCAGTACTTC
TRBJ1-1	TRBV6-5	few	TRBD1	CASSYRTGTEAFF	TGTGCCAGCAGTTACCGGACAGGGACTGAAGCTTTCTTT
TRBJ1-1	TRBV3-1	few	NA	CASSQDQASQPADPEAFF	TGTGCCAGCAGCCAAGACCAGGCTTCTCAGCCGGCGGACCCTGAAGCTTTCTTT
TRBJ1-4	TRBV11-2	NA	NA	CASSLVSSVGEKLFF	TGTGCCAGCAGCTTAGTAAGCTCTGTAGGAGAAAAACTGTTTTTT
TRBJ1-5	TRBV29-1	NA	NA	CSVFPGINQPQHF	TGCAGCGTTTTTCCAGGGATCAATCAGCCCCAGCATTTT
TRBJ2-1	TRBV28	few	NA	CASSLPSREQFF	TGTGCCAGCAGTTTACCCAGCCGGGAGCAGTTCTTC
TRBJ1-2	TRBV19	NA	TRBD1	CASKQGREGYTF	TGTGCCAGTAAACAGGGGCGAGAGGGCTACACCTTC
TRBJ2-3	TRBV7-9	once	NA	CASSLQGLGTDTQYF	TGTGCCAGCAGCCTACAGGGCCTCGGAACAGATACGCAGTATTTT
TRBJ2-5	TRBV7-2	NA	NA	CASSTTRGETQYF	TGTGCCAGCAGCACCACTCGGGGGGAGACCCAGTACTTC
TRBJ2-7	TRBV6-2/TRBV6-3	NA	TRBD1	CASRNPGQLYEQYF	TGTGCCAGCAGAAATCCGGGACAGCTCTACGAGCAGTACTTC
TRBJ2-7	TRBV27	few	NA	CASSLRGAATYEQYF	TGTGCCAGCAGTTTACGAGGAGCGGCGACCTACGAGCAGTACTTC
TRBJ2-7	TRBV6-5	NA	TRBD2	CASSSTSGGSYEQYF	TGTGCCAGCAGTTCGACTAGCGGGGGTTCCTACGAGCAGTACTTC
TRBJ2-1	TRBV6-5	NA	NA	CASSYGQPTSYNEQFF	TGTGCCAGCAGTTACGGGCAGCCGACCTCCTACAATGAGCAGTTCTTC
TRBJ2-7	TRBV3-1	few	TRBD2	CASSLAGPPYEQYF	TGTGCCAGCAGCCTAGCGGGGCCACCCTACGAGCAGTACTTC
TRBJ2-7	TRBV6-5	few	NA	CASSPDRYEQYF	TGTGCCAGCAGTCCGGACAGATACGAGCAGTACTTC
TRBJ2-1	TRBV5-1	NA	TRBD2	CASSLGEGGPNEQFF	TGCGCCAGCAGCTTGGGAGAGGGAGGGCCGAATGAGCAGTTCTTC
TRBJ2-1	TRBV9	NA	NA	CASNSPFNNEQFF	TGTGCCAGCAACAGTCCCTTTAACAATGAGCAGTTCTTC
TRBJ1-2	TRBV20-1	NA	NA	CSASDQNYGYTF	TGCAGTGCTAGTGACCAGAACTATGGCTACACCTTC